The present T cell receptor (beta chain) was sequenced within a study of T cell responses to AZD1222 COVID-19 vaccine (dated by TCRdb to the early 2020s). General notes on the study: AZD1222 recipients whose second dose came at about 4 weeks and those whose second dose came at about 12 weeks were combined into one group, since spike-specific TCR depth and breadth did not differ between the two schedules. A total of approximately 240 trial participants underwent TCR sequencing, of whom 207 had received two doses of AZD1222 and around 25 had received two doses of the MenACWY control vaccine. Trial participants were enrolled into age subgroups of 18-55, 56-69 and 70-plus years, which contained approximately 150, 28 and 58 TCR-sequenced participants, respectively. Beyond this particular receptor, the publication reports: Most participants were white British and females outnumbered males, and the authors suggested that clonal diversity may have been underestimated. Epitopes outside the regions mutated in the B.1.351 and B.1.1.7 variants were reportedly recognized by nearly half of the unique spike-specific TCRs. Only five to seven AZD1222 recipients were SARS-CoV-2 seropositive at baseline, limiting conclusions about previously exposed vaccinees. CD4 TCRs associated with the vaccine covered the entire spike protein, and the dominant responses were in regions 160-218 and 743-854. Because no day 14 peak-response samples were available, the repertoires could be characterized only after the peak T cell response. In the small 56-69-year group, the increase in depth fell short of significance, most likely because of low power. Spike-specific TCR breadth and depth rose significantly after two AZD1222 doses compared with day 0 and with MenACWY recipients.

The CDR3 runs 17 amino acids, cysteine and phenylalanine included. Here the CDR3 DNA is all that survives: 51 bases in frame from base 1. Taken from the germline V gene, the CDR1 and CDR2 loops are MGHRA and YSYEKL. Germline trimming: 2 bases from V, 4 bases from J; junction bases outside gene matches: 9. The CDR3 regions of human TCRbeta chains were analyzed by immunosequencing. The authors processed their data as follows. TCRs in the repertoires were compared against a reference library of SARS-CoV-2-specific TCRs that had been generated with the MIRA antigen-specificity platform. Breadth was defined as the fraction of unique TCRs that were SARS-CoV-2-associated. Depth was defined as the fraction of total T cells that were SARS-CoV-2-associated. Each spike-specific TCR was assigned to its reactive spike region and to a CD4 or CD8 class using the MIRA data. Log10-transformed breadth and depth values were compared by one-way ANOVA with Sidak's multiple comparisons tests. Held by TCRdb, this immuneACCESS table contains in-frame sequences only and omits some clones. Under half of the omission traces to an unresolved V gene where checked; the cause of the rest is unknown. That table is the source of V, J and clone size, and D and trimming were worked out from the DNA. Within this sample are some 150,000 clones, with approximately 90% of them counted one time only. The ten largest clonotypes hold 4% to 6% of the sample.

As regards this clone: This receptor's antigen is unknown. Per-nucleotide qualities are absent, and no much larger clonotype sits a single base away.

According to the study, the label for this sample's time point signals: baseline before first vaccination. The vaccinee samples were drawn from two UK trials, COV001 and COV002, one of which was a single-blind randomized controlled phase 2/3 trial testing AZD1222 (ChAdOx1 nCoV-19) in healthy adults. For TCRbeta chain sequencing, PBMC samples were collected from trial participants at day 0 and at day 28 after the second dose. The sample here was peripheral blood, taken on day 0 of AZD1222 vaccination. The chain was built from TRBV4-1 and TRBJ2-3; 10 central bases correspond to TRBD1. The clonotype comes from an adult in good health. The nucleotide sequence is given as TGCGCCAGCAGCCAATCACCGACAGGGGGCTCGGCAGATACGCAGTATTTT. Translated, it reads CASSQSPTGGSADTQYF.